The T cell receptor beta chain described here comes from a study of blood T cell repertoires in COVID-19. Enrolled during active infection, Seattle patients were then followed longitudinally. Per the study methods: Reference gene primer amplification yielded estimated nucleated cell counts. Method: immunoSEQ multiplex PCR; TCRdb's copy keeps in-frame clones and lacks some. V, J and clone size were drawn from that table, and D and trimming were deduced from the DNA. This table holds about 200,000 clones, roughly nine tenths found once. After removal of 4 bases from V and 2 bases from J, the junction contained 6 bases not matched to a gene. The CDR3 contains 15 residues. The germline CDR1 and CDR2 sequences are SGHRS and YFSETQ. This clone was picked up one time.

Input material: peripheral blood. The chain carries TRBV5-1 and TRBJ2-1; TRBD2 aligns across 7 bases. The sequence was obtained from a man in his 60s with COVID-19, enrolled during active disease. The CDR3 sequence: CASSTSGLTYNEQFF. The CDR3 DNA sequence: TGCGCCAGCAGCACATCGGGACTAACCTACAATGAGCAGTTCTTC.